Listed here are 3 T cell receptor beta chains from one sample, sequenced in a study of shared clonotypes between healthy human individuals. TCRdb keeps only in-frame clones here, not all; method: immunoSEQ multiplex PCR. This sample yields about 2.3 million clones, of which around 93% are seen a single time; 0.3% to 0.4% belongs to the top ten. The sample was naive CD4+ T cells from PBMCs. The subset is: CD45RA+ positively selected. These receptors came from a man in his late teens or twenties in good health. Some clones in this sample may be carry-over from other donors' samples.

The chain uses TRBV6-6 and TRBJ2-1; TRBD2 is a possible D gene (6 bases). The germline gives CDR1 MNHNY, CDR2 SVGAGI (reference sequence). The CDR3 totals 15 residues. V was trimmed by 7 bases and J by 5 bases, leaving 18 bases between them. CDR3: CASKERERFNNEQFF. The CDR3 DNA follows: TGTGCCAGCAAAGAACGGGAGAGGTTTAACAATGAGCAGTTCTTC.

The chain joins TRBV4-3 to TRBJ2-2, with D possibly TRBD2 on 5 matching bases. The germline gives CDR1 LGHNA, CDR2 YSLEER. V gave up 4 bases and J gave up 5 bases, with 17 bases separating them. CDR3 length: 16 residues. CDR3 amino acids: CASSPQDPRGTGELFF. CDR3 nucleotides: TGCGCCAGCAGCCCGCAAGATCCCCGGGGAACCGGGGAGCTGTTTTTT.

The chain recombines TRBV28 with TRBJ1-2; perhaps TRBD1 as D (5 bases). There are 11 residues in the CDR3. Germline V CDR1 and CDR2: MDHEN, SYDVKM. V gave up 5 bases and J gave up 8 bases, with 9 bases separating them. DNA of the CDR3: TGTGCCAGCAGTCTGACAGTGGGCTACACCTTC. Residues: CASSLTVGYTF.